Presented here are 18 T cell receptor beta chains from one specimen sequenced in a study of post-analysis software for immune sequencing data. Whole-study results and caveats: Elevated frequency relative to controls characterized four or five TRBV segments in patients, TRBV5-6, TRBV5-1 and TRBV20-1 among them.

For these TCRs, the target antigens are not known. TCR beta libraries were prepared from cDNA with unique molecular identifiers. Each CDR3 protein gets one entry after TCRdb re-called the PCR reads with MiXCR. The table has about 430,000 distinct CDR3 sequences, more than 30% seen once. Sequenced sample: blood. The receptors were gathered from a girl aged 2-10 years with multiple sclerosis.

This clonotype has only a few counts. A read error may produce the germline difference seen at one junction end. The chain links TRBV5-1 to TRBJ2-2; weak D call: TRBD1 (6 bases). Germline CDR1 reads SGHRS; CDR2 reads YFSETQ. The CDR3 is made up of 16 amino acids. The CDR3 region has the DNA TGCGCCAGCAGTCCGGGGCCAGGGGCGAACACCAGGGAGCTGTTTTTT. Its protein product is CASSPGPGANTRELFF.

The chain combines TRBV10-3 with TRBJ1-1; 12 bases fit TRBD1. The CDR3 totals 15 residues. The germline V gene has CDR1 ENHRY and CDR2 SYGVKD. J gave up 3 bases and V 6 bases, and 5 bases lay outside the gene matches. The DNA of the CDR3 is TGTGCCATCAGGGGACAGGGGGCGGCGGACACTGAAGCTTTCTTT. It specifies CAIRGQGAADTEAFF.

The chain carries TRBV6-2 or TRBV6-3 and TRBJ1-2; D gene uncertain. The CDR3 totals 12 residues. Per the germline V gene, CDR1 is MNHEY and CDR2 is SVGEGT. Trimming took off 6 bases at V and 5 bases at J, with 10 bases between the two ends. The CDR3 nucleotides read TGTGCCAGCAGACACTCGGAGTATGGCTACACCTTC. It codes for CASRHSEYGYTF.

The J gene is TRBJ2-1, the V gene TRBV6-5; D unresolved. This CDR3 spans 15 amino acids. Looked up from germline, CDR1 is MNHEY and CDR2 is SVGAGI. V was trimmed by 5 bases and J by 6 bases, leaving 17 bases between them. The CDR3: CASSTPGRAANEQFF. The CDR3 bases are TGTGCCAGCAGTACGCCTGGCCGGGCGGCCAATGAGCAGTTCTTC.

This chain links TRBV5-1 with TRBJ1-2; no reliable D call. This CDR3 region has 14 residues. Germline CDR1 reads SGHRS; CDR2 reads YFSETQ. Trimming cost V 2 bases and J 3 bases, with 11 bases left between them. CDR3 bases: TGCGCCAGCAGCTTTAGTTGGGGAGACTATGGCTACACCTTC. Protein product: CASSFSWGDYGYTF. The full variable domain, rest sourced from reference TRBV5-1 and TRBJ1-2, is KAGVTQTPRYLIKTRGQQVTLSCSPISGHRSVSWYQQTPGQGLQFLFEYFSETQRNKGNFPGRFSGRQFSNSRSEMNVSTLELGDSALYLCASSFSWGDYGYTFGSGTRLTVV.

The chain couples TRBV29-1 to TRBJ2-3; tentatively, D is TRBD2 (5 bases). Germline V gene lookup returns CDR1 SQVTM and CDR2 ANQGSEA. The V and J ends lost 4 bases and 4 bases respectively, with 9 bases between them. The CDR3 spans 12 residues. The CDR3 nucleotides read TGCAGCGTTGCACGGGAAGCAGATACGCAGTATTTT. It encodes CSVAREADTQYF.

This clonotype was recorded a few times. The chain combines TRBV29-1 with TRBJ2-3; D ambiguous. Trimming cost V 4 bases and J 2 bases, with 16 bases left between them. The germline CDR1 and CDR2 sequences are SQVTM and ANQGSEA. The CDR3 has 15 amino acids. This CDR3 is CSVVGHEGSTDTQYF. CDR3 DNA: TGCAGCGTTGTAGGTCACGAAGGTTCCACAGATACGCAGTATTTT.

The chain is built from TRBV7-3 and TRBJ2-3, with D uncertain. This CDR3 has 13 amino acids. Trimming pared 5 bases from V and 4 bases from J, leaving 10 bases between. Per the germline V gene, CDR1 is SGHTA and CDR2 is FQGTGA. As DNA, the CDR3 is TGTGCCAGCAGCCAATTAAAGTCAGATACGCAGTATTTT. Amino acids: CASSQLKSDTQYF. Drawing the rest from reference TRBV7-3 and TRBJ2-3, the complete variable domain is GAGVSQTPSNKVTEKGKYVELRCDPISGHTALYWYRQSLGQGPEFLIYFQGTGAADDSGLPNDRFFAVRPEGSVSTLKIQRTERGDSAVYLCASSQLKSDTQYFGPGTRLTVL.

The rearrangement uses TRBV18 and TRBJ1-2; maybe TRBD1 (5 bases). This CDR3 comprises 14 residues. V dropped 4 bases and J dropped 1 base, with 10 bases sitting between them. Germline assignment: CDR1 KGHSH and CDR2 LQKENI. CDR3 in amino acids: CASSQGPLNYGYTF. The DNA of the CDR3 is TGTGCCAGCTCACAGGGGCCGCTTAACTATGGCTACACCTTC.

In this sample, this clonotype turned up a few times. J is TRBJ2-7 and V is TRBV7-8, with D hard to call. CDR3 length: 15 residues. Germline lookup yields CDR1 SGHVS and CDR2 FQNEAQ. Deletions cut 0 bases from V and 2 bases from J, with 11 bases between. The CDR3 sequence: CASSLAGAVTYEQYF. The CDR3 DNA follows: TGTGCCAGCAGCTTAGCCGGAGCAGTTACCTACGAGCAGTACTTC.

This clonotype has more than one count but fewer than ten. The chain is built from TRBV10-3 and TRBJ2-7; weak D call: TRBD1 (5 bases). V shed 6 bases and J shed 5 bases, with 14 bases lying between them. Germline V lookup: CDR1 ENHRY, CDR2 SYGVKD. This CDR3 comprises 13 residues. The CDR3 sequence is CAISGQVRDEQYF. The CDR3 DNA is TGTGCCATCAGCGGGCAGGTCAGGGACGAGCAGTACTTC.

This clonotype came up a few times. Written as DNA, the CDR3 is TGTGCCAGCAGTCGTGACGGATCCTTCTACAATGAGCAGTTCTTC. It codes for CASSRDGSFYNEQFF. V usage is TRBV12-3 or TRBV12-4 and J usage is TRBJ2-1, with D unclear. There are 15 residues in the CDR3. V was pared by 5 bases and J by 3 bases, with 14 bases between.

This chain links TRBV7-2 with TRBJ2-7, with D maybe TRBD2 (6 bases). The DNA end favors TRBJ2-5, so the J call may be wrong. The V gene's germline CDR1 is SGHTA and CDR2 FQGNSA. This CDR3 is 14 amino acids long. The CDR3 bases are TGTGCCAGCAGCTTGAGTAGGGAGGCTGAGACCCAGTACTTC. Translation: CASSLSREAETQYF.

The genes are TRBV28 and TRBJ1-6, with D tentatively TRBD1 (5 bases). The CDR3 contains 14 residues. Germline CDR1 MDHEN, CDR2 SYDVKM. The V gene lost 5 bases and the J gene lost 8 bases, with 13 bases spanning the gap. CDR3 region: CASSPVRQYSPLHF. For the CDR3, the DNA is TGTGCCAGCAGTCCCGTCCGACAGTATTCACCCCTCCACTTT.

This clonotype was detected a few times. The rearrangement uses TRBV7-2 and TRBJ2-7, with a tentative D call TRBD2 (5 bases). Trimming took off 1 base at V and 3 bases at J, with 13 bases between the two ends. Germline CDR1 is SGHTA and CDR2 is FQGNSA. This CDR3 spans 15 amino acids. CDR3 protein: CASSLGGIEVYEQYF. DNA of the CDR3: TGTGCCAGCAGCTTAGGAGGGATAGAGGTCTACGAGCAGTACTTC.

This clonotype has a handful of counts. The chain is built from TRBV9 and TRBJ1-5, with TRBD1 identical over 8 bases. The J segment lost 3 bases and the V segment lost 4 bases, leaving 6 bases of the junction unmatched. This CDR3 spans 15 amino acids. Germline V lookup: CDR1 SGDLS, CDR2 YYNGEE. CDR3 DNA: TGTGCCAGCAGCCCGGGACAGGTAGACAATCAGCCCCAGCATTTT. Its translation is CASSPGQVDNQPQHF.

This chain links TRBV5-1 with TRBJ2-1, with TRBD1 identical over 9 bases. J lost 9 bases, V lost 4 bases, and 8 bases had no gene match. Germline-derived CDR1 and CDR2 are SGHRS and YFSETQ. The CDR3 is 14 amino acids. DNA of the CDR3: TGCGCCAGCAGCCCAGTACAGGGGGCGGGTGAGCAGTTCTTC. It is translated as CASSPVQGAGEQFF.

The V call is TRBV20-1, the J call TRBJ2-7; unclear D gene. Trimming cost V 4 bases and J 1 base, with 14 bases left between them. This CDR3 contains 14 residues. CDR1 is DFQATT, CDR2 SNEGSKA, per germline (reference sequence). This chain's CDR3 is CSAKPRALSYEQYF. As DNA, the CDR3 is TGCAGTGCTAAGCCGCGCGCTCTATCCTACGAGCAGTACTTC.